Listed here are 4 T cell receptor beta chains from one sample, sequenced in a study of early T cells in non-severe SARS-CoV-2 infection (dated by TCRdb to the early 2020s). Libraries were constructed by 5' RACE. Sequencing was performed on a NextSeq 500. The public reads were quality trimmed at Q25 with fastp and then assembled into clones with MiXCR by TCRdb, keeping productive beta chains. Each CDR3 protein gets just one entry, which takes the most common genes and DNA from the rows behind it. The sample data list tens of thousands of distinct CDR3 sequences, and roughly 5% of these were observed just once. The ten most abundant clones make up roughly 10% of the sample. The sample was whole blood. The receptor set was obtained from an adult who was a healthcare worker with PCR-confirmed SARS-CoV-2 infection or an uninfected control (not recorded which).

This clonotype has ten or more counts. V usage is TRBV7-6 and J usage is TRBJ2-5; D may be TRBD1 (6 bases). Germline CDR1 SGHVS, CDR2 FNYEAQ. V was shortened by 0 bases and J by 0 bases, with 11 bases between the two germline ends. This CDR3 comprises 16 residues. The CDR3 reads CASSLAPTGYQETQYF. CDR3 nucleotide sequence: TGTGCCAGCAGCTTAGCCCCGACAGGATACCAAGAGACCCAGTACTTC.

This clonotype was recorded many times. This rearrangement joins TRBV2 to TRBJ1-1; D is perhaps TRBD1 (5 bases). Per the germline V gene, CDR1 is SNHLY and CDR2 is FYNNEI. Trimming removed 0 bases at V and 5 bases at J, with 10 bases between. The CDR3 totals 14 residues. CDR3 amino acids: CASSEALRGTEAFF. The CDR3 coding sequence is TGTGCCAGCAGTGAAGCGCTTCGGGGGACTGAAGCTTTCTTT.

V gene TRBV7-8 combines with J gene TRBJ2-3; a weak D match, TRBD2 (5 bases). CDR1 is SGHVS, CDR2 FQNEAQ, per germline. Deletions cut 2 bases from V and 4 bases from J, with 16 bases between. The CDR3 spans 16 residues. CDR3 sequence: CASSLYVGRGSDTQYF. The CDR3, as DNA: TGTGCCAGCAGCTTATACGTAGGTCGGGGTTCAGATACGCAGTATTTT.

The chain is built from TRBV27 and TRBJ2-1, with D possibly matching TRBD2 (6 bases). V lost 3 bases and J lost 0, with 12 bases in between. The CDR3 has 16 residues. Germline V gene lookup returns CDR1 MNHEY and CDR2 SMNVEV (reference sequence). This chain's CDR3 is CASSLEGTSSYNEQFF. The CDR3 coding sequence is TGTGCCAGCAGTTTGGAGGGGACGAGCTCCTACAATGAGCAGTTCTTC.